The 24 T cell receptor beta chains below come from one sample, sequenced in a study of T cells after yellow fever vaccination. TCRdb called the 5' RACE reads again in MiXCR, with one record for every CDR3 protein. Of under 350,000 distinct CDR3 sequences in the sample, about 4% were seen once. The sample in question was PBMCs, obtained 5 days after the yellow fever booster vaccination. Every receptor here comes from a man in his late teens or twenties who received the YFV17D yellow fever vaccine.

The chain combines TRBV5-1 with TRBJ2-1, with 11 nucleotides matching TRBD2. The CDR3 is 15 amino acids. Germline V gene sequence: CDR1 SGHRS, CDR2 YFSETQ. V was clipped by 4 bases and J by 3 bases; unmatched bases: 3. The CDR3 DNA is TGCGCCAGCAGCCAGGGACTAGCGGTCTACAATGAGCAGTTCTTC. Its translation: CASSQGLAVYNEQFF. Using reference TRBV5-1 and TRBJ2-1 for the parts outside the CDR3, the full variable domain is KAGVTQTPRYLIKTRGQQVTLSCSPISGHRSVSWYQQTPGQGLQFLFEYFSETQRNKGNFPGRFSGRQFSNSRSEMNVSTLELGDSALYLCASSQGLAVYNEQFFGPGTRLTVL.

This clonotype has a handful of counts. The chain couples TRBV20-1 to TRBJ2-1; TRBD2 matches 7 bases. After removal of 3 bases from V and 0 bases from J, the junction contained 2 bases not matched to a gene. The CDR3 runs 14 residues. In germline, CDR1 is DFQATT, CDR2 SNEGSKA (reference sequence). The CDR3 loop reads CSARGGSSYNEQFF. CDR3 bases: TGCAGTGCTAGGGGCGGGAGCTCCTACAATGAGCAGTTCTTC.

The sample holds many counts of this clonotype. The V gene is TRBV18, the J gene TRBJ2-6; D not certain. CDR1 and CDR2 from the germline V gene are KGHSH and LQKENI. The ends were cut back, 5 bases at V and 0 bases at J, with 14 bases in the middle. This CDR3 comprises 17 residues. CDR3 loop: CASSGRVTLSGANVLTF. The DNA of the CDR3 is TGTGCCAGCTCAGGACGGGTTACCCTCTCTGGGGCCAACGTCCTGACTTTC.

This clonotype was counted many times. The chain employs TRBV4-1 and TRBJ1-3; D is undetermined. V lost 0 bases to trimming and J lost 0 bases, with 15 bases between them. Germline CDR1 is MGHRA and CDR2 is YSYEKL. This CDR3 is 18 amino acids long. The CDR3 here is CASSQDRLNPSSGNTIYF. In DNA form, the CDR3 reads TGCGCCAGCAGCCAAGATCGACTTAACCCGAGCTCTGGAAACACCATATATTTT.

V is TRBV20-1 and J is TRBJ1-2; 7 bases line up with TRBD1. The trim removed 3 bases at V and 6 bases at J, leaving 7 bases unmatched. Germline V gene sequence: CDR1 DFQATT, CDR2 SNEGSKA (reference sequence). The CDR3 is 13 amino acids. CDR3 sequence (DNA): TGCAGTGCTAGCCCAAGGGGGCGGGATGGCTACACCTTC. Translation: CSASPRGRDGYTF.

This chain uses TRBV7-9 with TRBJ1-5; D gene uncertain. Germline assignment: CDR1 SEHNR and CDR2 FQNEAQ (reference sequence). V gave up 4 bases and J gave up 10 bases, with 14 bases separating them. The CDR3 consists of 13 residues. In nucleotides, the CDR3 is TGTGCCAGCAGCTCAGTCGGAGGGTTCCCCCAGCATTTT. Translated, it gives CASSSVGGFPQHF.

J is TRBJ1-5 and V is TRBV4-1; no firm D call. CDR1 and CDR2 (germline): MGHRA, YSYEKL. Trimming shortened V by 5 bases and J by 7 bases, and 12 bases separated the two germline ends. This CDR3 has 13 amino acids. CDR3 loop: CASSSRKGQPQHF. The CDR3 DNA reads TGCGCCAGCAGCTCACGTAAAGGCCAGCCCCAGCATTTT.

This clonotype turned up a few times. The chain couples TRBV25-1 to TRBJ2-1; 8 nucleotides agree with TRBD1. Germline CDR1 and CDR2: MGHDK and SYGVNS. J gave up 12 bases and V 4 bases, and 11 bases lay outside the gene matches. This CDR3 region has 14 residues. The DNA for the CDR3 is TGTGCCAGCAGTGTAGGACAGGGCAGGACAGGGCAGTTCTTC. It translates to CASSVGQGRTGQFF.

This clonotype was counted ten times or more. This chain joins TRBV7-2 and TRBJ2-3; D remains unclear. This CDR3 contains 17 residues. From germline, CDR1 is SGHTA and CDR2 FQGNSA. Trimming took 5 bases from V and 0 from J, leaving 18 bases between them. CDR3 nucleotide sequence: TGTGCCAGCAGCCGACGGCCTCGAACAGCTAGCACAGATACGCAGTATTTT. It specifies CASSRRPRTASTDTQYF. Complete variable domain (other parts from reference TRBV7-2 and TRBJ2-3): GAGVSQSPSNKVTEKGKDVELRCDPISGHTALYWYRQSLGQGLEFLIYFQGNSAPDKSGLPSDRFSAERTGGSVSTLTIQRTQQEDSAVYLCASSRRPRTASTDTQYFGPGTRLTVL.

The chain employs TRBV12-3 or TRBV12-4 and TRBJ2-1, with D perhaps TRBD1 (5 bases). Trimming shortened V by 7 bases and J by 10 bases, and 14 bases separated the two germline ends. The CDR3 has 12 amino acids. CDR3 in DNA: TGTGCCAGCACCTCTGGGGCTAGGGAGCAGTTCTTC. Translated, it gives CASTSGAREQFF.

The rearrangement uses TRBV23-1 and TRBJ2-5, with D possibly called TRBD1 or TRBD2 (5 bases each). TRBV23-1 is an open reading frame, and its role is uncertain. Trimming shortened V by 9 bases and J by 2 bases, and 28 bases separated the two germline ends. The CDR3 is made up of 18 amino acids. The CDR3 DNA follows: TGCGCCAGACCGGGACCCTACAAGCGCATCTGCCTACAAGAGACCCAGTACTTC. Protein product: CARPGPYKRICLQETQYF.

There are many counts of this clonotype. This rearrangement joins TRBV5-4 to TRBJ2-6; no firm D call. The CDR3 runs to 14 residues. Germline CDR1 SGHNT, CDR2 YYREEE (reference sequence). Trimming shortened V by 0 bases and J by 0 bases, and 1 base separated the two germline ends. The CDR3 DNA reads TGTGCCAGCAGCTTGGTCTCTGGGGCCAACGTCCTGACTTTC. The encoded protein is CASSLVSGANVLTF.

This rearrangement joins TRBV4-3 to TRBJ1-2; maybe TRBD1 (6 bases). The length of the CDR3 is 15 residues. Germline loops: CDR1 LGHNA, CDR2 YSLEER. Trimming stripped 4 bases from V and 4 bases from J, with 16 bases between. CDR3 residues: CASSPSQGQIYGYTF. Here the CDR3 DNA reads TGCGCCAGCAGCCCCTCCCAGGGGCAGATCTATGGCTACACCTTC.

This clonotype was counted a few times. The rearrangement uses TRBV4-1 and TRBJ2-1; D is tentatively TRBD1 or TRBD2 (6 bases each). The CDR3 has 14 amino acids. Trimming pared 1 base from V and 10 bases from J, leaving 14 bases between. Germline V gives CDR1 MGHRA, CDR2 YSYEKL. The CDR3 DNA reads as TGCGCCAGCAGCCAAGTTACGGGGGCAGGAGAGCAGTTCTTC. Residues: CASSQVTGAGEQFF.

In this sample, this clonotype turned up many times. The genes are TRBV7-9 and TRBJ1-6; maybe TRBD1 (5 bases). The CDR3 loop spans 12 amino acids. Trimming took off 4 bases at V and 9 bases at J, with 7 bases between the two ends. Germline V gene data show CDR1 as SEHNR and CDR2 as FQNEAQ (reference sequence). The CDR3 here is CASSSGGSPLHF. The CDR3 DNA reads TGTGCCAGCAGCTCTGGGGGTTCACCCCTCCACTTT.

The V and J genes are TRBV5-1 and TRBJ2-3; maybe TRBD1 (7 bases). Germline CDR1 is SGHRS and CDR2 is YFSETQ. V lost 5 bases and J 5 bases, leaving 15 bases between the germline ends. The CDR3 is 14 residues long. The CDR3: CASRRQGGIDTQYF. The CDR3 nucleotides are TGCGCCAGCAGACGACAGGGAGGAATAGATACGCAGTATTTT.

The table lists this clonotype with a few counts. J is TRBJ2-1 and V is TRBV6-2 or TRBV6-3; 8 nucleotides agree with TRBD1. This CDR3 spans 14 amino acids. CDR1 is MNHEY and CDR2 is SVGEGT in the germline V gene. Germline trimming cut 7 bases from V and 7 bases from J; bases unmatched to any gene: 9. Here the CDR3 DNA reads TGTGCCAGCAACGACCGGACAGGGTATAATGAGCAGTTCTTC. This codes for CASNDRTGYNEQFF.

This chain uses TRBV6-2 or TRBV6-3 with TRBJ1-1, with 8 bases that match TRBD1. Trimming at V came to 4 bases and at J to 7 bases, leaving 2 bases not matched to a gene. CDR3 length: 12 residues. Germline CDR1 MNHEY, CDR2 SVGEGT. The CDR3 sequence is CASSWTGIEAFF. In nucleotides, the CDR3 is TGTGCCAGCAGTTGGACAGGGATTGAAGCTTTCTTT.

In its sample, this clonotype was seen many times. The chain's CDR3 is CSASLGRDYGYTF. The CDR3 DNA follows: TGCAGTGCTAGTTTGGGGAGGGACTATGGCTACACCTTC. The rearrangement joins TRBV20-1 to TRBJ1-2, with unresolved D. There are 13 residues in the CDR3. Germline V CDR1 and CDR2: DFQATT, SNEGSKA (reference sequence). Trimming left V 3 bases short and J 3 bases short, with 11 bases between.

This clonotype was counted many times. The chain recombines TRBV5-1 with TRBJ2-7; D unclear. The CDR3 is 14 residues long. Trimming left V 2 bases short and J 3 bases short, with 12 bases between. CDR1 is SGHRS, CDR2 YFSETQ, per germline. The CDR3 region has the DNA TGCGCCAGCAGCTTCCAAGGTCGCTACTACGAGCAGTACTTC. Its translation is CASSFQGRYYEQYF. Using reference TRBV5-1 and TRBJ2-7 for the parts outside the CDR3, the full variable domain is KAGVTQTPRYLIKTRGQQVTLSCSPISGHRSVSWYQQTPGQGLQFLFEYFSETQRNKGNFPGRFSGRQFSNSRSEMNVSTLELGDSALYLCASSFQGRYYEQYFGPGTRLTVT.

This clonotype has a count of ten or more. The V gene is TRBV4-2, the J gene TRBJ1-2, with D unclear. The CDR3 totals 15 residues. Germline CDR1 and CDR2: LGHNA and YNFKEQ. Trimming took 0 bases from V and 2 from J, leaving 10 bases between them. The CDR3 sequence: CASSQEITENYGYTF. DNA for the CDR3: TGTGCCAGCAGCCAAGAAATAACCGAGAACTATGGCTACACCTTC.

This sequence joins TRBV5-6 and TRBJ1-1, with 7 bases lining up with TRBD1. CDR3 size: 14 residues. Germline CDR1 SGHDT, CDR2 YYEEEE. The V and J ends lost 4 bases and 6 bases, in that order; junction bases with no gene match: 9. CDR3 amino acids: CASSPYTGDSEAFF. Written as DNA, the CDR3 is TGTGCCAGCAGCCCCTATACAGGGGACTCTGAAGCTTTCTTT.

This clonotype was detected many times. The chain has TRBV4-2 and TRBJ2-5; no clear D. Germline V lookup: CDR1 LGHNA, CDR2 YNFKEQ. V lost 0 bases and J lost 1, with 9 bases in between. This CDR3 has 15 residues. The CDR3 is CASSQDGRLQETQYF. The CDR3 DNA reads as TGTGCCAGCAGCCAAGATGGCCGCCTCCAAGAGACCCAGTACTTC.

This chain uses TRBV20-1 with TRBJ1-5, with TRBD1 matching 10 bases. The CDR3 covers 17 residues. Germline V gives CDR1 DFQATT, CDR2 SNEGSKA (reference sequence). V lost 1 base to trimming and J lost 1 base; unmatched junction nucleotides: 7. CDR3 DNA sequence: TGCAGTGCTAGAGGGACAGGGGGAAGGTTCAGCAATCAGCCCCAGCATTTT. As protein: CSARGTGGRFSNQPQHF.